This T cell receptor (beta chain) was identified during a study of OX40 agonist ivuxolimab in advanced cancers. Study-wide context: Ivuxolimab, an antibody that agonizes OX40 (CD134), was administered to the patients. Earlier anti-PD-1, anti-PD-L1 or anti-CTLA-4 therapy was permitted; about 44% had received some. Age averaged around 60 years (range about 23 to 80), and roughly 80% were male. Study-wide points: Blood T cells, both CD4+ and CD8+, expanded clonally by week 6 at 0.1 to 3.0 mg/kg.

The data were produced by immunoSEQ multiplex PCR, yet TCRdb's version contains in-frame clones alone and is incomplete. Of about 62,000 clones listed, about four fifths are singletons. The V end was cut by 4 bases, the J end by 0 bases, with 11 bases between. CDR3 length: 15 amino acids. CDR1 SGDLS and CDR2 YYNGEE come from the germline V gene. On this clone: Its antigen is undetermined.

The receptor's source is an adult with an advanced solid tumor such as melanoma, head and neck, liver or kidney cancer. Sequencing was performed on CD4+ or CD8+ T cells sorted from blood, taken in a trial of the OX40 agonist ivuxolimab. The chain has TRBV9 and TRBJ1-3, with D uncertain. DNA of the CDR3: TGTGCCAGCAGCCCCCGCGTGGGCTCTGGAAACACCATATATTTT. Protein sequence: CASSPRVGSGNTIYF.